Presented here are 22 T cell receptor beta chains from one specimen sequenced in a study of blood T cells in healthy people across ages. For the second PCR, which ran for about 6 to 12 cycles, a sample-barcoded 5' primer and a J-beta primer mix were used. TCRdb itself ran the 5' RACE reads through MiXCR, one entry per CDR3 protein. The sample has fewer than 1 million distinct CDR3 sequences; about 42% are singletons. Sequenced: blood. These receptors all stem from a man between 60 and 75 years old in good health.

The V call is TRBV12-3 or TRBV12-4, the J call TRBJ2-5; D is possibly TRBD2 (5 bases). This CDR3 has 14 amino acids. Trimming shortened V by 8 bases and J by 11 bases, and 24 bases separated the two germline ends. The CDR3 region has the DNA TGTGCCAGCTGGCCGGGAAGATTATTCGATGAGCAGTACTTC. Protein: CASWPGRLFDEQYF.

V gene TRBV20-1 combines with J gene TRBJ1-6, with D possibly TRBD1 on 5 matching bases. The CDR3 is 17 residues long. V lost 1 base, J lost 1 base, and 14 bases lay in between. From germline, CDR1 is DFQATT and CDR2 SNEGSKA (reference sequence). The CDR3 reads CSARVTSGGSYNSPLHF. CDR3 DNA sequence: TGCAGTGCTAGAGTGACTTCGGGGGGGTCCTATAATTCACCCCTCCACTTT.

This clonotype was observed a few times. This chain joins TRBV4-3 and TRBJ2-7, with a weak D call TRBD1 (6 bases). V was cut by 2 bases and J by 2 bases, with 13 bases left in between. The germline gives CDR1 LGHNA, CDR2 YSLEER. This CDR3 has 15 amino acids. The CDR3 spells CASSQHRETAYEQYF. CDR3 DNA sequence: TGCGCCAGCAGCCAACACAGGGAGACGGCCTACGAGCAGTACTTC.

This clonotype appeared a few times. The rearrangement links TRBV27 to TRBJ2-3; D gene unclear. This CDR3 is 13 amino acids long. Trimming took 7 bases from V and 0 from J, leaving 8 bases between them. The V gene's germline CDR1 is MNHEY and CDR2 SMNVEV (reference sequence). CDR3 bases: TGTGCCAGCACCTCGCCTAGCACAGATACGCAGTATTTT. This translates into CASTSPSTDTQYF.

The genes are TRBV20-1 and TRBJ2-5; maybe TRBD2 (6 bases). In germline, CDR1 is DFQATT, CDR2 SNEGSKA (reference sequence). V was pared by 7 bases and J by 9 bases, with 21 bases between. The length of the CDR3 is 13 residues. CDR3: CSGGGTAREAQYF. For the CDR3, the DNA is TGCAGTGGTGGGGGGACCGCCAGGGAGGCCCAGTACTTC.

The V call is TRBV11-2, the J call TRBJ2-2; D may be TRBD2 (7 bases). The germline V gene encodes CDR1 SGHAT and CDR2 FQNNGV. V lost 6 bases to trimming and J lost 0 bases, with 11 bases between them. The CDR3 contains 15 residues. The CDR3 loop is CASRVGGPNTGELFF. The CDR3 nucleotides are TGTGCCAGCAGGGTCGGGGGGCCGAACACCGGGGAGCTGTTTTTT.

Turning to this clonotype: A much bigger clone sits one base away, suggesting this may be a read error. V is TRBV4-3 and J is TRBJ2-1, with 9 nucleotides matching TRBD1. CDR1 LGHNA and CDR2 YSLEER come from the germline V gene. J was trimmed by 9 bases and V by 1 base; bases with no gene match: 10. The CDR3 contains 16 residues. The CDR3 nucleotides read TGCGCCAGCAGCCAAGGTGAGTACAGGGGGCGGGGTGAGCAGTTCTTC. This sequence encodes CASSQGEYRGRGEQFF.

This clonotype occurred many times. Here the CDR3 DNA reads TGTGCCAGCAGCTTAGGCCGGGAGAACTACGAGCAGTACTTC. Amino acid sequence: CASSLGRENYEQYF. The J gene is TRBJ2-7, the V gene TRBV7-2; possible D gene TRBD2, 6 bases. This CDR3 is 14 amino acids long. Germline CDR1 reads SGHTA; CDR2 reads FQGNSA. Trimming pared 1 base from V and 3 bases from J, leaving 10 bases between. The variable domain in full, with the rest retrieved from reference TRBV7-2 and TRBJ2-7, is GAGVSQSPSNKVTEKGKDVELRCDPISGHTALYWYRQSLGQGLEFLIYFQGNSAPDKSGLPSDRFSAERTGGSVSTLTIQRTQQEDSAVYLCASSLGRENYEQYFGPGTRLTVT.

Ten or more counts support this clonotype. The V call is TRBV15, the J call TRBJ1-5; perhaps TRBD1 as D (6 bases). The V gene lost 2 bases and the J gene lost 3 bases, with 14 bases spanning the gap. In germline, CDR1 is LNHNV, CDR2 YYDKDF (reference sequence). This CDR3 is 16 amino acids long. The CDR3 spells CATSRNRGENNQPQHF. CDR3 bases: TGTGCCACCAGCAGAAATAGGGGGGAGAACAATCAGCCCCAGCATTTT.

The chain is built from TRBV6-1 and TRBJ2-7; TRBD1 matches at 7 bases. The V and J ends lost 3 bases and 0 bases, in that order; junction bases with no gene match: 2. Germline CDR1 MNHNS, CDR2 SASEGT. This CDR3 has 14 amino acids. The CDR3 here is CASSEGQLSYEQYF. Here the CDR3 DNA reads TGTGCCAGCAGTGAGGGACAGCTCTCCTACGAGCAGTACTTC.

The chain combines TRBV9 with TRBJ2-7; 9 nucleotides line up with TRBD2. The CDR3 sequence is 15 residues long. V lost 3 bases, J lost 3 bases, and 7 bases stayed unmatched. Germline lookup yields CDR1 SGDLS and CDR2 YYNGEE. CDR3: CASSESGGTLYEQYF. CDR3 coding DNA: TGTGCCAGCAGCGAGAGCGGGGGGACTCTCTACGAGCAGTACTTC.

J is TRBJ2-2 and V is TRBV6-6, with no clear D. Germline CDR1 reads MNHNY; CDR2 reads SVGAGI (reference sequence). Trimming removed 7 bases at V and 8 bases at J, with 11 bases between. The CDR3 consists of 12 residues. DNA for the CDR3: TGTGCCAGCACAGGAACCTCTGGGGAGCTGTTTTTT. Protein sequence: CASTGTSGELFF.

This clonotype was counted between two and nine times. The V gene is TRBV6-1, the J gene TRBJ2-7, with TRBD2 as a possible D gene (6 bases). The V gene lost 7 bases and the J gene lost 2 bases, with 12 bases spanning the gap. This CDR3 has 13 residues. Germline lookup yields CDR1 MNHNS and CDR2 SASEGT. The CDR3 DNA sequence: TGTGCCAGCACCCCGGGGGTGGCCTACGAGCAGTACTTC. Translation: CASTPGVAYEQYF.

Regarding this clonotype: An end of the junction differs from the germline gene, which may be a read error. This chain connects TRBV5-4 to TRBJ2-2; 10 bases map to TRBD1. The CDR3 has 16 residues. Germline loops: CDR1 SGHNT, CDR2 YYREEE (reference sequence). CDR3 in DNA: TGCACCAGCAGCAGGGCAAGGGACAGGGGAACCCGGGAGCTGTTTTTT. The encoded protein is CTSSRARDRGTRELFF.

Comment on this clonotype: At one end, the junction sequence differs from germline, possibly due to a read error. The rearrangement joins TRBV5-1 to TRBJ2-7, with a weak D call TRBD1 (6 bases). Germline assignment: CDR1 SGHRS and CDR2 YFSETQ. This CDR3 is 15 amino acids long. The CDR3 DNA sequence: TGCGCCAGCGGCTTAGATCAGGGGCCTACCTACGAGCAGTACTTC. Its protein product is CASGLDQGPTYEQYF.

The chain recombines TRBV9 with TRBJ2-7; no definite D call. Germline loops: CDR1 SGDLS, CDR2 YYNGEE. Trimming took 0 bases from V and 2 from J, leaving 12 bases between them. CDR3 size: 15 residues. As DNA, the CDR3 is TGTGCCAGCAGCGTAGCCGCCACCTACACCTACGAGCAGTACTTC. Its protein product is CASSVAATYTYEQYF. Supplemented by reference TRBV9 and TRBJ2-7, the full variable domain reads DSGVTQTPKHLITATGQRVTLRCSPRSGDLSVYWYQQSLDQGLQFLIQYYNGEERAKGNILERFSAQQFPDLHSELNLSSLELGDSALYFCASSVAATYTYEQYFGPGTRLTVT.

The V and J genes are TRBV5-1 and TRBJ2-7, with TRBD2 matching 10 bases. The CDR3 is made up of 16 amino acids. In germline, CDR1 is SGHRS, CDR2 YFSETQ. V trimming: 0 bases; J trimming: 6 bases; junction bases outside the gene matches: 9. The CDR3 loop is CASSLAMGLATSEQYF. The CDR3 nucleotides read TGCGCCAGCAGCTTGGCTATGGGACTAGCGACATCCGAGCAGTACTTC.

This clonotype was observed a handful of times. The CDR3: CASSPPGVPYNEQFF. The CDR3 nucleotides are TGTGCCAGCAGCCCTCCGGGGGTTCCCTACAATGAGCAGTTCTTC. The gene calls are TRBV7-2 and TRBJ2-1; TRBD2 is a possible D gene (6 bases). Germline lookup yields CDR1 SGHTA and CDR2 FQGNSA. The CDR3 sequence is 15 residues long. Deletions cut 5 bases from V and 2 bases from J, with 13 bases between. The full variable domain, its missing parts supplied by reference TRBV7-2 and TRBJ2-1, is GAGVSQSPSNKVTEKGKDVELRCDPISGHTALYWYRQSLGQGLEFLIYFQGNSAPDKSGLPSDRFSAERTGGSVSTLTIQRTQQEDSAVYLCASSPPGVPYNEQFFGPGTRLTVL.

This clonotype has just one count. The chain is built from TRBV7-2 and TRBJ1-1; 7 bases map to TRBD1. There are 16 residues in the CDR3. The V gene end was trimmed by 2 bases and the J gene end by 6 bases; junction bases not matched to a gene: 12. Germline V gene sequence: CDR1 SGHTA, CDR2 FQGNSA. The CDR3 protein is CASSLRGGRSGAEAFF. CDR3 nucleotide sequence: TGTGCCAGCAGCTTAAGAGGGGGCCGGTCGGGGGCTGAAGCTTTCTTT.

V and J are TRBV20-1 and TRBJ1-2; 7 bases are shared with TRBD1. The CDR3 consists of 12 residues. In germline, CDR1 is DFQATT, CDR2 SNEGSKA (reference sequence). Trimming took 3 bases from V and 6 from J; bases not matched to a gene: 4. The CDR3, as DNA: TGCAGTGCTAGCCAGGGGGGGAATGGCTACACCTTC. This sequence encodes CSASQGGNGYTF.

The DNA for the CDR3 is TGCGCCAGCAGCATGACTTGGGATACGCAGTATTTT. This codes for CASSMTWDTQYF. The J gene is TRBJ2-3, the V gene TRBV5-1; the D is unclear. The CDR3 extends over 12 amino acids. The V end lost 4 bases, the J end lost 6 bases, and 9 bases lay between the germline ends. Germline values: CDR1 SGHRS, CDR2 YFSETQ.

The rearrangement links TRBV5-6 to TRBJ2-7, with D tentatively TRBD1 (6 bases). The CDR3 is 15 residues long. V shed 2 bases and J shed 6 bases, with 18 bases lying between them. The germline V gene has CDR1 SGHDT and CDR2 YYEEEE. The CDR3 loop reads CASSFLGQTLFEQYF. The CDR3 DNA follows: TGTGCCAGCAGCTTTCTTGGACAGACTTTATTCGAGCAGTACTTC.